Below, 27 T cell receptor beta chains from the same sample are listed, as sequenced in a study of vaccination effects on CD4 cells after COVID-19. Viral peptide pools were used in the ViraFEST assay to expand antigen-specific CD4+ T cells, and sequencing came afterward. It was after more than nine days of culture that CD4+ T cells were isolated. The person was diagnosed with PCR-confirmed SARS-CoV-2 infection between March and December 2020. Everyone in the study got two shots of either the BNT162b2 or mRNA-1273 vaccine. The antigens these receptors bind are not known. The method was immunoSEQ multiplex PCR; TCRdb's version includes in-frame clones alone and lacks a portion of them. The table records over 10,000 clones, around 73% of them present only once. Sequenced material: CD4+ T cells from PBMCs cultured with HCoV-NL63 spike peptides, taken after COVID-19 vaccination. These receptors originate from a human donor who had a prior SARS-CoV-2 infection.

This clone was seen once. The chain employs TRBV7-3 and TRBJ2-1, with unresolved D. V was clipped by 1 base and J by 0 bases, with 7 bases between them. The germline V gene has CDR1 SGHTA and CDR2 FQGTGA. This CDR3 comprises 15 residues. The DNA of the CDR3 is TGTGCCAGCAGCTTAATAGCAGACTCCTACAATGAGCAGTTCTTC. Its translation: CASSLIADSYNEQFF.

This sequence joins TRBV9 and TRBJ2-3; 12 nucleotides agree with TRBD2. This CDR3 has 17 amino acids. V lost 1 base, J lost 5 bases, and 8 bases stayed unmatched. Germline V gene sequence: CDR1 SGDLS, CDR2 YYNGEE. CDR3 sequence (DNA): TGTGCCAGCAGCGTAAGGGCTAGCGGGAGGGCCTTAGATACGCAGTATTTT. Translating gives CASSVRASGRALDTQYF.

The V and J genes are TRBV5-5 and TRBJ1-2; possibly TRBD1 for D (5 bases). Germline V CDR1 and CDR2: SGHKS, YYEKEE (reference sequence). V dropped 2 bases and J dropped 2 bases, with 10 bases sitting between them. CDR3 length: 14 residues. In DNA form, the CDR3 reads TGTGCCAGCAGCTTTGACAGACAAAACTATGGCTACACCTTC. Its translation: CASSFDRQNYGYTF.

The rearrangement uses TRBV19 and TRBJ1-2; tentatively, D is TRBD1 (6 bases). V dropped 5 bases and J dropped 4 bases, with 14 bases sitting between them. Germline CDR1 is LNHDA and CDR2 is SQIVND (reference sequence). The CDR3 spans 14 residues. CDR3 sequence (DNA): TGTGCCAGTAGTCAACCGGGACACCGCTATGGCTACACCTTC. Translated, it gives CASSQPGHRYGYTF.

The chain has TRBV30 and TRBJ1-4, with D perhaps TRBD1 (5 bases). The germline CDR1 and CDR2 sequences are GTSNPN and SVGIG (reference sequence). The CDR3 is 16 residues long. With 2 bases removed from V and 2 bases from J, the gap between germline ends came to 15 bases. The CDR3 DNA reads as TGTGCCTGGAGTAAATCCAGGGTTCGTACTAATGAAAAACTGTTTTTT. This codes for CAWSKSRVRTNEKLFF.

This clone was counted between two and nine times. The chain has TRBV12-5 and TRBJ2-7; D remains unclear. Germline values: CDR1 LGHNT, CDR2 FRNRAP. This CDR3 comprises 12 residues. Trimming pared 1 base from V and 9 bases from J, leaving 10 bases between. The CDR3 region has the DNA TGTGCTAGTGGTTTGGGCTCCCAGAGGCAGTACTTC. Its translation is CASGLGSQRQYF. The entire variable domain, with the rest obtained from reference TRBV12-5 and TRBJ2-7, is as follows: DARVTQTPRHKVTEMGQEVTMRCQPILGHNTVFWYRQTMMQGLELLAYFRNRAPLDDSGMPKDRFSAEMPDATLATLKIQPSEPRDSAVYFCASGLGSQRQYFGPGTRLTVT.

V and J are TRBV5-5 and TRBJ2-1; 7 positions agree with TRBD1. The CDR3 extends over 15 amino acids. CDR1 and CDR2 (germline): SGHKS, YYEKEE (reference sequence). Trimming cost V 4 bases and J 6 bases; bases outside gene matches: 10. In DNA form, the CDR3 reads TGTGCCAGCAGCCCTCTTGGACAGGCTCGCAATGAGCAGTTCTTC. It is translated as CASSPLGQARNEQFF.

The V gene is TRBV5-1, the J gene TRBJ2-5; D is uncertain. The germline V gene has CDR1 SGHRS and CDR2 YFSETQ. The CDR3 spans 13 residues. V was trimmed by 2 bases and J by 0 bases, leaving 5 bases between them. The DNA for the CDR3 is TGCGCCAGCAGCTTAAGCCACCAAGAGACCCAGTACTTC. Translation gives CASSLSHQETQYF.

The chain recombines TRBV23-1 with TRBJ2-3; 7 nucleotides line up with TRBD2. TRBV23-1 is classed as an ORF, of uncertain function. Unmatched junction bases numbered 9, after V lost 6 bases and J lost 0 bases. The CDR3 is made up of 16 amino acids. The CDR3 DNA sequence: TGCGCCAGCAGCCATCGCGGGGGTCTTAGCACAGATACGCAGTATTTT. This codes for CASSHRGGLSTDTQYF.

The rearrangement joins TRBV2 to TRBJ2-3; 10 positions match TRBD2. Germline assignment: CDR1 SNHLY and CDR2 FYNNEI. The CDR3 contains 15 residues. Losses at the gene ends were 6 bases for V and 6 bases for J; bases not matched to a gene: 9. The CDR3, as DNA: TGTGCCAGCAGCGCCGCTAGCGGGGGTTTGGATACGCAGTATTTT. It yields the protein CASSAASGGLDTQYF. Complete variable domain (other parts from reference TRBV2 and TRBJ2-3): EPEVTQTPSHQVTQMGQEVILRCVPISNHLYFYWYRQILGQKVEFLVSFYNNEISEKSEIFDDQFSVERPDGSNFTLKIRSTKLEDSAMYFCASSAASGGLDTQYFGPGTRLTVL.

The V gene is TRBV6-5, the J gene TRBJ1-1, with 7 bases that match TRBD1. V shed 4 bases, J shed 0 bases, and the junction held 5 bases outside the gene matches. There are 15 residues in the CDR3. Germline CDR1 reads MNHEY; CDR2 reads SVGAGI. CDR3 sequence: CASSSGTDMNTEAFF. The CDR3 DNA reads TGTGCCAGCAGTTCGGGGACAGACATGAACACTGAAGCTTTCTTT.

This sequence joins TRBV5-5 and TRBJ1-5; D ambiguous. Trimming took off 4 bases at V and 2 bases at J, with 7 bases between the two ends. Germline V gene sequence: CDR1 SGHKS, CDR2 YYEKEE (reference sequence). This CDR3 spans 13 amino acids. CDR3 DNA: TGTGCCAGCAGCGATTTTGGCAATCAGCCCCAGCATTTT. It yields the protein CASSDFGNQPQHF.

This clone is judged medium-sized. The rearrangement joins TRBV6-1 to TRBJ1-6; TRBD1 matches at 7 bases. The CDR3 covers 15 residues. Germline CDR1 MNHNS, CDR2 SASEGT. Trimming cost V 2 bases and J 2 bases; bases outside gene matches: 0. CDR3 in amino acids: CASSEQGAYNSPLHF. CDR3 DNA sequence: TGTGCCAGCAGTGAACAGGGGGCCTATAATTCACCCCTCCACTTT.

The gene calls are TRBV7-2 and TRBJ2-7; D may be TRBD2 (5 bases). CDR1 is SGHTA and CDR2 is FQGNSA in the germline V gene. Trimming removed 5 bases from V and 3 bases from J, with 14 bases in between. There are 14 residues in the CDR3. CDR3 sequence (DNA): TGTGCCAGCAGCCGCCCCGGAGGCGGCTACGAGCAGTACTTC. Translated, it gives CASSRPGGGYEQYF.

The rearrangement joins TRBV6-7 to TRBJ1-5; the D is unclear. TRBV6-7 is flagged as an ORF with uncertain function. The V and J ends lost 7 bases and 0 bases respectively, with 28 bases between them. The CDR3 covers 20 residues. The DNA of the CDR3 is TGTGCCAGCACCTGCGGTAGTAGACTGGGAGAAATCTATAGCAATCAGCCCCAGCATTTT. It yields the protein CASTCGSRLGEIYSNQPQHF.

This clone appeared a few times. The chain has TRBV11-3 and TRBJ2-1, with 9 bases matching TRBD2. The length of the CDR3 is 15 residues. The ends lost 3 bases at V and 0 bases at J; junction bases unmatched: 0. Germline V gene lookup returns CDR1 SGHNT and CDR2 YENEEA. The CDR3 sequence is CASSFSGSSYNEQFF. The CDR3 nucleotides read TGTGCCAGCAGCTTTAGCGGGAGCTCCTACAATGAGCAGTTCTTC. The full variable domain, completed using reference TRBV11-3 and TRBJ2-1, is EAGVVQSPRYKIIEKKQPVAFWCNPISGHNTLYWYLQNLGQGPELLIRYENEEAVDDSQLPKDRFSAERLKGVDSTLKIQPAELGDSAVYLCASSFSGSSYNEQFFGPGTRLTVL.

The rearrangement links TRBV24-1 to TRBJ2-1; 9 bases match TRBD1. Germline CDR1 KGHDR, CDR2 SFDVKD. The CDR3 length is 16 residues. The trim removed 4 bases at V and 5 bases at J, leaving 8 bases unmatched. CDR3 bases: TGTGCCACCAGTGACCCCGTCAGACAGGGGGACAATGAGCAGTTCTTC. The encoded protein is CATSDPVRQGDNEQFF.

The chain recombines TRBV20-1 with TRBJ2-4; D assignment may be TRBD1 or TRBD2 (5 bases each). Germline-derived CDR1 and CDR2 are DFQATT and SNEGSKA (reference sequence). V was cut by 5 bases and J by 8 bases, with 10 bases left in between. The CDR3 is made up of 11 amino acids. CDR3 amino acids: CSAPMGDIQYF. CDR3 coding DNA: TGCAGTGCTCCGATGGGGGACATTCAGTACTTC.

The chain recombines TRBV6-5 with TRBJ2-7; D call uncertain. V gave up 8 bases and J gave up 5 bases, with 16 bases separating them. Germline assignment: CDR1 MNHEY and CDR2 SVGAGI. The CDR3 covers 13 residues. The CDR3 DNA follows: TGTGCCAGCCGTTCCACGAACCGAGACGAGCAGTACTTC. This translates into CASRSTNRDEQYF.

The V call is TRBV4-2, the J call TRBJ1-2; a weak D match, TRBD1 (5 bases). V lost 0 bases, J lost 9 bases, and 17 bases lay in between. Germline-derived CDR1 and CDR2 are LGHNA and YNFKEQ. This CDR3 has 15 amino acids. The CDR3 is CASSQDRGTKTRYTF. In nucleotides, the CDR3 is TGTGCCAGCAGCCAAGATCGGGGCACCAAAACGCGCTACACCTTC.

This chain connects TRBV5-1 to TRBJ1-2; D call uncertain. The CDR3 totals 12 residues. Germline loops: CDR1 SGHRS, CDR2 YFSETQ. Deletions cut 9 bases from V and 4 bases from J, with 13 bases between. The DNA of the CDR3 is TGCGCCACCCGGGTGGTGGGCTATGGCTACACCTTC. Amino acids: CATRVVGYGYTF.

This clone turned up a few times. This rearrangement joins TRBV7-3 to TRBJ2-1; TRBD1 matches 7 bases. CDR1 SGHTA and CDR2 FQGTGA come from the germline V gene. The CDR3 runs to 15 residues. V shed 5 bases, J shed 0 bases, and the junction held 4 bases outside the gene matches. The CDR3 DNA is TGTGCCAGCAGCCTGGACAGGAGCTCCTACAATGAGCAGTTCTTC. The encoded protein is CASSLDRSSYNEQFF. Filled out from reference TRBV7-3 and TRBJ2-1, the complete variable domain reads GAGVSQTPSNKVTEKGKYVELRCDPISGHTALYWYRQSLGQGPEFLIYFQGTGAADDSGLPNDRFFAVRPEGSVSTLKIQRTERGDSAVYLCASSLDRSSYNEQFFGPGTRLTVL.

The chain is built from TRBV18 and TRBJ1-1; D is perhaps TRBD1 (6 bases). This CDR3 region has 15 residues. The V gene lost 2 bases and the J gene lost 4 bases, with 14 bases spanning the gap. The germline gives CDR1 KGHSH, CDR2 LQKENI. The CDR3 sequence: CASSPSLGAGTEAFF. For the CDR3, the DNA is TGTGCCAGCTCACCATCTTTGGGGGCGGGCACTGAAGCTTTCTTT.

The V gene is TRBV5-6, the J gene TRBJ1-5; D not resolved. The V and J ends lost 1 base and 7 bases respectively, with 9 bases between them. The CDR3 spans 13 residues. Germline CDR1 reads SGHDT; CDR2 reads YYEEEE. CDR3 DNA sequence: TGTGCCAGCAGCTTGTACAACGGACAGCCCCAGCATTTT. It encodes CASSLYNGQPQHF.

The chain employs TRBV7-9 and TRBJ1-6; 7 nucleotides match TRBD1. CDR1 and CDR2 (germline): SEHNR, FQNEAQ (reference sequence). The CDR3 consists of 14 residues. J gave up 8 bases and V 4 bases, and 5 bases lay outside the gene matches. DNA of the CDR3: TGTGCCAGCAGCTACCGGGACAGACATTCACCCCTCCACTTT. This translates into CASSYRDRHSPLHF.

V usage is TRBV6-6 and J usage is TRBJ1-1, with TRBD1 as a possible D gene (5 bases). The CDR3 sequence is 13 residues long. The V gene's germline CDR1 is MNHNY and CDR2 SVGAGI (reference sequence). The V and J ends lost 7 bases and 8 bases respectively, with 17 bases between them. The CDR3 here is CASKTRPGTEAFF. DNA for the CDR3: TGTGCCAGCAAGACCCGCCCGGGGACCGAAGCTTTCTTT.

The CDR3 coding sequence is TGCGCCAGCAGCCCGGACGGCCTTAACTATGGCTACACCTTC. Translating it yields CASSPDGLNYGYTF. The V gene is TRBV5-1, the J gene TRBJ1-2; D not resolved. The CDR3 runs to 14 residues. CDR1 and CDR2 from the germline V gene are SGHRS and YFSETQ. V shed 4 bases and J shed 1 base, with 11 bases lying between them. The entire variable domain, with the rest obtained from reference TRBV5-1 and TRBJ1-2, is as follows: KAGVTQTPRYLIKTRGQQVTLSCSPISGHRSVSWYQQTPGQGLQFLFEYFSETQRNKGNFPGRFSGRQFSNSRSEMNVSTLELGDSALYLCASSPDGLNYGYTFGSGTRLTVV.